One and the same sample provided the 25 T cell receptor beta chains below, sequenced in a study of CD8 T cells in ankylosing spondylitis. TCRdb re-derived calls from the 5' RACE reads in MiXCR, one entry per CDR3 protein. The table lists just over 300,000 distinct CDR3 sequences, around 20% of them singletons. The sample was blood, either unsorted or a sorted T cell fraction (not recorded which). The receptors shown here come from a female donor with ankylosing spondylitis or in good health (not recorded which).

In its sample, this clonotype was seen many times. The chain has TRBV29-1 and TRBJ2-5, with D perhaps matching TRBD1 or TRBD2 (5 bases each). V gave up 1 base and J gave up 11 bases, with 11 bases separating them. Germline CDR1 reads SQVTM; CDR2 reads ANQGSEA. This CDR3 comprises 11 residues. The CDR3 spells CSVEGGGRQYF. The CDR3 DNA reads TGCAGCGTTGAAGGTGGGGGTCGGCAGTACTTC.

The genes are TRBV20-1 and TRBJ2-3; 7 bases match TRBD1. This CDR3 is built from 14 residues. CDR1 is DFQATT and CDR2 is SNEGSKA in the germline V gene (reference sequence). V lost 6 bases and J lost 2; bases outside the gene matches: 8. The CDR3 sequence: CSAGDRSYTDTQYF. In DNA, the CDR3 is TGCAGTGCCGGGGACAGATCCTACACAGATACGCAGTATTTT.

V and J are TRBV20-1 and TRBJ2-3, with a weak D call TRBD1 (5 bases). Germline CDR1 and CDR2: DFQATT and SNEGSKA (reference sequence). The CDR3 loop spans 12 amino acids. V was cut by 7 bases and J by 0 bases, with 8 bases left in between. The DNA for the CDR3 is TGCAGTGGGGGCTTTAGCACAGATACGCAGTATTTT. It specifies CSGGFSTDTQYF.

The table lists this clonotype with a few counts. The chain uses TRBV19 and TRBJ2-1, with D tentatively TRBD2 (9 bases). V dropped 3 bases and J dropped 2 bases, with 26 bases sitting between them. This CDR3 spans 20 amino acids. Per germline, CDR1 LNHDA and CDR2 SQIVND (reference sequence). The CDR3 is CASSIGFGAGGGRAYNEQFF. The CDR3 coding sequence is TGTGCCAGTAGTATCGGTTTCGGGGCAGGGGGCGGGAGGGCCTACAATGAGCAGTTCTTC.

This clonotype was detected a few times. This chain connects TRBV30 to TRBJ2-2; D remains ambiguous. Looked up from germline, CDR1 is GTSNPN and CDR2 is SVGIG (reference sequence). The V end lost 2 bases, the J end lost 6 bases, and 7 bases lay between the germline ends. The CDR3 is 12 amino acids. The CDR3 DNA follows: TGTGCCTGGAGTTGGGGTCCCGGGGAGCTGTTTTTT. The encoded protein is CAWSWGPGELFF. The variable domain in full, completed from reference TRBV30 and TRBJ2-2, reads SQTIHQWPATLVQPVGSPLSLECTVEGTSNPNLYWYRQAAGRGLQLLFYSVGIGQISSEVPQNLSASRPQDRQFILSSKKLLLSDSGFYLCAWSWGPGELFFGEGSRLTVL.

This clonotype was counted between two and nine times. The J gene is TRBJ2-5, the V gene TRBV7-7; 10 nucleotides align to TRBD2. CDR1 is SSHAT, CDR2 FNYEAQ, per germline (reference sequence). The CDR3 consists of 16 residues. Trimming cost V 5 bases and J 1 base; bases outside gene matches: 7. The CDR3 is CASSPLEREGQETQYF. CDR3 sequence (DNA): TGTGCCAGCAGCCCCCTTGAGCGGGAGGGCCAAGAGACCCAGTACTTC.

This chain joins TRBV5-1 and TRBJ2-7; a possible D gene is TRBD1 (5 bases). The V gene lost 5 bases and the J gene lost 1 base, with 16 bases spanning the gap. Germline V gene sequence: CDR1 SGHRS, CDR2 YFSETQ. The CDR3 covers 15 residues. Here the CDR3 reads CASSWGPPRSYEQYF. The CDR3, as DNA: TGCGCCAGCAGTTGGGGCCCTCCTCGTTCCTACGAGCAGTACTTC.

This clonotype was counted only a few times. This sequence joins TRBV29-1 and TRBJ2-7, with 8 bases aligning to TRBD1. Per germline, CDR1 SQVTM and CDR2 ANQGSEA. V was pared by 7 bases and J by 6 bases, with 8 bases of the junction left unmatched. The CDR3 contains 12 residues. Here the CDR3 DNA reads TGCAGCGCCACGCCAGGGGGCCGCGAGCAGTACTTC. This sequence encodes CSATPGGREQYF.

This clonotype appeared a few times. This chain uses TRBV30 with TRBJ1-2; no clear D. This CDR3 comprises 12 residues. V lost 8 bases and J lost 4, with 14 bases in between. The germline gives CDR1 GTSNPN, CDR2 SVGIG (reference sequence). The CDR3: CAALRWGYGYTF. The CDR3 bases are TGTGCCGCCCTCCGGTGGGGCTATGGCTACACCTTC.

This chain connects TRBV20-1 to TRBJ2-1, with D hard to call. Trimming removed 2 bases from V and 9 bases from J, with 11 bases in between. The CDR3 spans 12 residues. Germline V lookup: CDR1 DFQATT, CDR2 SNEGSKA (reference sequence). CDR3: CSARTNRPEQFF. The CDR3 region has the DNA TGCAGTGCTAGAACAAATCGCCCTGAGCAGTTCTTC.

This clonotype was detected ten times or more. This chain connects TRBV12-3 or TRBV12-4 to TRBJ2-1; 8 positions agree with TRBD2. The V and J ends lost 5 bases and 9 bases, in that order; junction bases with no gene match: 9. The CDR3 totals 14 residues. CDR3 in DNA: TGTGCCAGCAGTCAGCGGGAGAGTTGGGGTGAGCAGTTCTTC. Translation: CASSQRESWGEQFF.

The chain links TRBV21-1 to TRBJ2-1. TRBV21-1 is tagged as a pseudogene. The CDR3 consists of 14 residues. CDR3 DNA sequence: TGTGCCAGCAGCAAAGGGAGCTCCTACAATGAGCAGTTCTTC. As protein: CASSKGSSYNEQFF.

This chain connects TRBV2 to TRBJ2-6; D might be TRBD1 (5 bases). The CDR3 has 16 amino acids. V was pared by 8 bases and J by 1 base, with 15 bases between. CDR1 and CDR2 (germline): SNHLY, FYNNEI. This CDR3 reads CASRRGFYSGANVLTF. The CDR3 DNA follows: TGTGCCAGCCGAAGGGGATTCTATTCTGGGGCCAACGTCCTGACTTTC.

The rearrangement links TRBV4-1 to TRBJ1-1, with D hard to call. Germline V gene sequence: CDR1 MGHRA, CDR2 YSYEKL. The CDR3 consists of 13 residues. Between the trimmed V and J ends, which lost 2 bases and 0 bases, there was a span of 4 bases. As DNA, the CDR3 is TGCGCCAGCAGCCAAAAACTGAACACTGAAGCTTTCTTT. Translation gives CASSQKLNTEAFF.

The chain is built from TRBV5-4 and TRBJ2-1, with 7 bases aligning to TRBD1. After removal of 3 bases from V and 9 bases from J, the junction contained 6 bases not matched to a gene. In germline, CDR1 is SGHNT, CDR2 YYREEE (reference sequence). This CDR3 has 13 residues. The CDR3: CASSSTGYGEQFF. The CDR3 DNA reads as TGTGCCAGCAGCTCGACAGGGTACGGTGAGCAGTTCTTC.

Only a few counts were recorded for this clonotype. This sequence joins TRBV12-3 or TRBV12-4 and TRBJ1-1, with D maybe TRBD1 (6 bases). Trimming left V 6 bases short and J 0 bases short, with 14 bases between. CDR3 length: 15 amino acids. CDR3 amino acids: CASRLTGTLNTEAFF. The CDR3 coding sequence is TGTGCCAGCAGACTAACCGGGACACTGAACACTGAAGCTTTCTTT.

This chain uses TRBV6-1 with TRBJ2-7, with 10 bases identical to TRBD2. Trimming at V came to 6 bases and at J to 6 bases, leaving 8 bases not matched to a gene. This CDR3 contains 14 residues. CDR1 and CDR2 (germline): MNHNS, SASEGT. CDR3: CASRFKREGGEQYF. CDR3 sequence (DNA): TGTGCCAGCAGATTTAAGCGGGAGGGCGGCGAGCAGTACTTC.

This clonotype appeared a few times. CDR3 sequence: CSARQPGLVDNEQFF. Here the CDR3 DNA reads TGCAGTGCTAGACAGCCGGGACTAGTCGACAATGAGCAGTTCTTC. This chain connects TRBV20-1 to TRBJ2-1; 8 bases align to TRBD2. CDR1 is DFQATT, CDR2 SNEGSKA, per germline (reference sequence). The length of the CDR3 is 15 residues. V shed 2 bases and J 5 bases; nucleotides not matched to a gene: 8.

This clonotype turned up a few times. The chain couples TRBV29-1 to TRBJ2-1; 7 nucleotides line up with TRBD2. There are 16 residues in the CDR3. Germline lookup yields CDR1 SQVTM and CDR2 ANQGSEA. The junction had 6 bases not matched to a gene; V was cut back by 1 base and J by 0 bases. In nucleotides, the CDR3 is TGCAGCGTTGAAGGTTTCCGGGACTACTCCTACAATGAGCAGTTCTTC. This gives the protein CSVEGFRDYSYNEQFF.

This clonotype occurred a few times. V usage is TRBV6-2 or TRBV6-3 and J usage is TRBJ1-2; 10 bases agree with TRBD1. Germline loops: CDR1 MNHEY, CDR2 SVGEGT. The ends lost 4 bases at V and 7 bases at J; junction bases unmatched: 9. This CDR3 region has 15 residues. CDR3 nucleotide sequence: TGTGCCAGCAGTTCCCTCCTGACAGGGGGCGGTGGCTACACCTTC. Residues: CASSSLLTGGGGYTF.

This clonotype was seen a handful of times. The chain employs TRBV27 and TRBJ2-3, with TRBD2 identical over 10 bases. V was pared by 2 bases and J by 2 bases, with 4 bases of the junction left unmatched. CDR3 length: 16 amino acids. The germline V gene encodes CDR1 MNHEY and CDR2 SMNVEV (reference sequence). The CDR3 is CASSLRAGGITDTQYF. For the CDR3, the DNA is TGTGCCAGCAGTTTAAGAGCGGGAGGGATCACAGATACGCAGTATTTT.

The chain combines TRBV7-8 with TRBJ2-1; TRBD1 aligns across 8 bases. Trimming took 5 bases from V and 8 from J; bases not matched to a gene: 5. The V gene's germline CDR1 is SGHVS and CDR2 FQNEAQ. The length of the CDR3 is 13 residues. The CDR3 DNA sequence: TGTGCCAGCAGCATTGGACAGGGCTATGAGCAGTTCTTC. It yields the protein CASSIGQGYEQFF.

DNA of the CDR3: TGTGCCTGGAGTGTCAGGTCCCGCAACGAGCAGTACTTC. Translating it yields CAWSVRSRNEQYF. V and J are TRBV30 and TRBJ2-7; no firm D call. This CDR3 has 13 amino acids. The V end was cut by 0 bases, the J end by 5 bases, with 11 bases between. The germline gives CDR1 GTSNPN, CDR2 SVGIG (reference sequence).

This clonotype was counted many times. The chain employs TRBV7-2 and TRBJ2-7; tentatively, D is TRBD1 or TRBD2 (5 bases each). The CDR3 loop spans 14 amino acids. Germline V gives CDR1 SGHTA, CDR2 FQGNSA. V was shortened by 3 bases and J by 3 bases, with 12 bases between the two germline ends. CDR3 residues: CASSFGTGYYEQYF. The CDR3 DNA follows: TGTGCCAGCAGCTTCGGGACGGGGTACTACGAGCAGTACTTC.

The table lists this clonotype with a few counts. The gene calls are TRBV20-1 and TRBJ2-5; D uncertain. V was trimmed by 3 bases and J by 2 bases, leaving 7 bases between them. The germline V gene has CDR1 DFQATT and CDR2 SNEGSKA (reference sequence). This CDR3 is 12 amino acids long. The DNA of the CDR3 is TGCAGTGCTAGCATAAGGCAAGAGACCCAGTACTTC. This sequence encodes CSASIRQETQYF.